Listed here are 9 T cell receptor beta chains from one sample, sequenced in a study of blood T cell repertoires in COVID-19. Sequencing was performed with immunoSEQ multiplex PCR; in TCRdb, only in-frame clones are kept and a portion is missing. Among about 220,000 clones listed, roughly 84% were seen once. Source material: peripheral blood. All receptors derive from a woman aged 60 to 75 with acute or convalescent COVID-19.

In this sample, this clone turned up once. This sequence joins TRBV13 and TRBJ2-1; TRBD2 agrees at 8 bases. Losses at the gene ends were 5 bases for V and 8 bases for J; bases not matched to a gene: 17. Germline V gene lookup returns CDR1 PRHDT and CDR2 FYEKMQ (reference sequence). The CDR3 is made up of 17 amino acids. CDR3 DNA sequence: TGTGCCAGCAGCCCGCGGGGGAGTAGCGGGGATCTTGATGAGCAGTTCTTC. Protein product: CASSPRGSSGDLDEQFF.

The CDR3 DNA sequence: TGTGCCATGGGACTCTATAGCAATCAGCCCCAGCATTTT. This translates into CAMGLYSNQPQHF. The J gene is TRBJ1-5, the V gene TRBV30; TRBD1 might be the D (5 bases). The CDR3 consists of 13 residues. The V gene's germline CDR1 is GTSNPN and CDR2 SVGIG (reference sequence). Trimming pared 8 bases from V and 0 bases from J, leaving 11 bases between.

V is TRBV19 and J is TRBJ2-5, with a possible D match to TRBD1 (5 bases). From germline, CDR1 is LNHDA and CDR2 SQIVND (reference sequence). Trimming cost V 1 base and J 5 bases, with 14 bases left between them. CDR3 length: 15 residues. The CDR3 DNA reads TGTGCCAGTAGTATAGTTGGGCAGGGAAGGGAGACCCAGTACTTC. It is translated as CASSIVGQGRETQYF.

The chain carries TRBV19 and TRBJ1-2; D is possibly TRBD1 (5 bases). The CDR3 has 16 residues. With 8 bases removed from V and 2 bases from J, the gap between germline ends came to 21 bases. Germline V CDR1 and CDR2: LNHDA, SQIVND (reference sequence). CDR3 DNA sequence: TGTGCCAGTGGAAAGGGAACAGGACGATCAAACTATGGCTACACCTTC. Its translation is CASGKGTGRSNYGYTF. The variable domain in full, completed from reference TRBV19 and TRBJ1-2, reads DGGITQSPKYLFRKEGQNVTLSCEQNLNHDAMYWYRQDPGQGLRLIYYSQIVNDFQKGDIAEGYSVSREKKESFPLTVTSAQKNPTAFYLCASGKGTGRSNYGYTFGSGTRLTVV.

The V gene is TRBV3-1 (or the pseudogene TRBV3-2), the J gene TRBJ1-1; 7 nucleotides line up with TRBD1. J gave up 1 base and V 8 bases, and 13 bases lay outside the gene matches. Germline V gene data show CDR1 as LGHDT and CDR2 as YNNKEL (reference sequence). The CDR3 spans 16 residues. The CDR3: CASRPRSGQRNTEAFF. CDR3 in DNA: TGTGCCAGCCGGCCCCGGTCGGGACAGAGGAACACTGAAGCTTTCTTT.

This clone was counted only a few times. This sequence joins TRBV4-1 and TRBJ1-2; no definite D call. Germline-derived CDR1 and CDR2 are MGHRA and YSYEKL. CDR3 length equals 15 residues. Deletions cut 0 bases from V and 1 base from J, with 9 bases between. CDR3 in amino acids: CASSQDLSVNYGYTF. The CDR3 bases are TGCGCCAGCAGCCAAGATCTATCCGTTAACTATGGCTACACCTTC.

This clone was recorded a few times. The chain recombines TRBV6-6 with TRBJ1-6; 7 nucleotides agree with TRBD1. The CDR3 loop spans 14 amino acids. V trimming: 2 bases; J trimming: 13 bases; junction bases outside the gene matches: 8. Germline V gene data show CDR1 as MNHNY and CDR2 as SVGAGI (reference sequence). The CDR3 sequence is CASSYGQGGSPLHF. For the CDR3, the DNA is TGTGCCAGCAGTTACGGGCAGGGGGGAAGTCCCCTCCACTTT.

The chain combines TRBV7-6 with TRBJ1-3; D ambiguous. CDR3 length equals 15 residues. Per the germline V gene, CDR1 is SGHVS and CDR2 is FNYEAQ. Trimming left V 0 bases short and J 0 bases short, with 6 bases between. The CDR3 spells CASSLAEGSGNTIYF. The CDR3 region has the DNA TGTGCCAGCAGCTTAGCGGAGGGCTCTGGAAACACCATATATTTT.

The sample holds one count of this clone. The J gene is TRBJ2-1, the V gene TRBV2, with a possible D match to TRBD2 (5 bases). Germline loops: CDR1 SNHLY, CDR2 FYNNEI. With 8 bases removed from V and 5 bases from J, the gap between germline ends came to 16 bases. CDR3 length: 14 amino acids. The CDR3 loop is CASSRRGKDNEQFF. CDR3 DNA sequence: TGTGCCAGCTCCCGCCGGGGAAAGGACAATGAGCAGTTCTTC. The full variable domain, completed using reference TRBV2 and TRBJ2-1, is EPEVTQTPSHQVTQMGQEVILRCVPISNHLYFYWYRQILGQKVEFLVSFYNNEISEKSEIFDDQFSVERPDGSNFTLKIRSTKLEDSAMYFCASSRRGKDNEQFFGPGTRLTVL.